The rows below give T cell receptor beta chains drawn from one sample of a study of cytomegalovirus exposure and HLA in healthy donors. Sequenced by immunoSEQ multiplex PCR; TCRdb stores in-frame clones only, minus some. The sample spans 130,000 to 150,000 clones; the ten largest clones claim 2.7%. The sequenced sample consisted of PBMCs. Receptors were obtained from a man aged 35 to 55 in good health and CMV-seronegative. CDR3s include the opening cysteine and the closing phenylalanine or tryptophan. Fields, in order: J gene, V gene, D gene, CDR3 protein, CDR3 DNA. The D gene is left open where the match is weak.

>TRBJ2-7|TRBV18|TRBD2
CASSPGGGYEQYF
TGTGCCAGCTCCCCGGGAGGGGGCTACGAGCAGTACTTC
>TRBJ1-1|TRBV4-1|TRBD1
CASSYVPQGMFVNTEAFF
TGCGCCAGCAGTTACGTACCACAGGGGATGTTCGTGAACACTGAAGCTTTCTTT
>TRBJ2-7|TRBV11-2|.
CASSPASGTREQYF
TGTGCCAGCAGCCCAGCCTCCGGGACAAGAGAGCAGTACTTC
>TRBJ1-1|TRBV7-8|.
CASSLDRGAGDRYTEAFF
TGTGCCAGCAGCTTAGATCGGGGGGCGGGGGACCGATACACTGAAGCTTTCTTT
>TRBJ2-3|TRBV4-3|.
CASSQELAVSTDTQYF
TGCGCCAGCAGCCAAGAATTGGCGGTTAGCACAGATACGCAGTATTTT
>TRBJ1-2|TRBV5-1|TRBD1
CASSLTSGQGTGGYTF
TGCGCCAGCAGCTTGACTTCGGGACAGGGAACGGGGGGCTACACCTTC
>TRBJ1-1|TRBV6-6|TRBD1
CASSPQTGIMNTEAFF
TGTGCCAGCAGTCCACAGACAGGGATCATGAACACTGAAGCTTTCTTT
>TRBJ2-7|TRBV19|.
CASRLSFGGGPYEQYF
TGTGCCAGTAGACTATCCTTCGGGGGAGGCCCCTACGAGCAGTACTTC
>TRBJ2-3|TRBV11-3|TRBD1
CASSLRQGTQYF
TGTGCCAGCAGCCTTCGACAGGGGACGCAGTATTTT
>TRBJ1-1|TRBV5-1|.
CASTTGGMNTEAFF
TGCGCCAGCACCACCGGGGGGATGAACACTGAAGCTTTCTTT
>TRBJ2-3|TRBV7-2|TRBD1
CASSSRQGGFTDTQYF
TGTGCCAGCAGCTCGAGACAGGGGGGCTTCACAGATACGCAGTATTTT
>TRBJ2-3|TRBV25-1|TRBD1
CASSEWGQSTDTQYF
TGTGCCAGCAGTGAATGGGGACAGAGCACAGATACGCAGTATTTT
>TRBJ2-7|TRBV27|.
CASSLFFQGSYEQYF
TGTGCCAGCAGTTTATTTTTTCAGGGCTCCTACGAGCAGTACTTC
>TRBJ1-2|TRBV7-9|TRBD1
CASSLWTGFNYGYTF
TGTGCCAGCAGCTTATGGACAGGCTTTAACTATGGCTACACCTTC
>TRBJ2-1|TRBV5-1|.
CASSLASGRIYNEQFF
TGCGCCAGCAGCTTGGCCAGCGGGCGGATCTACAATGAGCAGTTCTTC
>TRBJ1-2|TRBV6-6|.
CASSPEGYGGGYTF
TGTGCCAGCAGCCCCGAGGGCTACGGGGGTGGCTACACCTTC
>TRBJ2-2|TRBV9|.
CASSVVRGELFF
TGTGCCAGCAGCGTAGTGAGAGGGGAGCTGTTTTTT
>TRBJ1-1|TRBV20-1|.
CSATGNTEAFF
TGCAGTGCCACAGGGAACACTGAAGCTTTCTTT
>TRBJ2-1|TRBV9|.
CASSVGDNPYNEQFF
TGTGCCAGCAGCGTAGGGGACAACCCCTACAATGAGCAGTTCTTC
>TRBJ2-5|TRBV27|TRBD2
CASSLAPGGGGDPRETQYF
TGTGCCAGCAGTTTAGCTCCAGGCGGCGGGGGGGACCCAAGGGAGACCCAGTACTTC
>TRBJ1-1|TRBV19|.
CASSPGQGTEAFF
TGTGCCAGTAGTCCTGGGCAGGGAACTGAAGCTTTCTTT
>TRBJ2-1|TRBV7-8|TRBD2
CASSVGTSGGVREQFF
TGTGCCAGCAGCGTCGGGACTAGCGGGGGGGTAAGGGAGCAGTTCTTC
>TRBJ2-1|TRBV6-6|TRBD2
CASSLSGDYNEQFF
TGTGCCAGCAGTTTAAGCGGGGATTACAATGAGCAGTTCTTC
>TRBJ1-5|TRBV5-1|TRBD1
CASSLTGGKGNQPQHF
TGCGCCAGCAGCTTGACAGGGGGTAAAGGCAATCAGCCCCAGCATTTT
>TRBJ1-1|TRBV4-3|.
CASSQDPTGLTEAFF
TGCGCCAGCAGCCAAGATCCGACAGGTCTCACTGAAGCTTTCTTT
>TRBJ1-5|TRBV27|TRBD1
CASSLGTEGNQPQHF
TGTGCCAGCAGTTTAGGGACAGAGGGCAATCAGCCCCAGCATTTT
>TRBJ2-5|TRBV7-3|TRBD2
CASSPGLVGPQETQYF
TGTGCCAGCAGCCCCGGACTAGTGGGGCCCCAAGAGACCCAGTACTTC
>TRBJ1-6|TRBV6-5|.
CASSRSSGYNSPLHF
TGTGCCAGCAGTCGATCCTCAGGCTATAATTCACCCCTCCACTTT
>TRBJ2-7|TRBV7-2|TRBD2
CASSFQRGVRGEQYF
TGTGCCAGCAGCTTTCAGCGGGGGGTCAGGGGGGAGCAGTACTTC
>TRBJ2-2|TRBV6-1|TRBD2
CASRGVLDTGELFF
TGTGCCAGCCGGGGGGTTTTGGACACCGGGGAGCTGTTTTTT
>TRBJ1-4|TRBV6-5|TRBD1
CASSRDRNEKLFF
TGTGCCAGCAGCCGGGACAGGAATGAAAAACTGTTTTTT
>TRBJ2-7|TRBV6-5|TRBD1
CAVHRGAGYEQYF
TGTGCCGTTCACAGGGGGGCAGGATACGAGCAGTACTTC
>TRBJ1-6|TRBV5-1|.
CASSLWALRDMSSPLHF
TGCGCCAGCAGCTTGTGGGCCCTCCGGGACATGAGTTCACCCCTCCACTTT
>TRBJ2-7|TRBV11-3|.
CASSSPGSYEQYF
TGTGCCAGCAGCTCCCCGGGGTCATACGAGCAGTACTTC
>TRBJ2-7|TRBV7-6|TRBD2
CASSPRAGGYEQYF
TGTGCCAGCAGCCCCAGGGCGGGGGGCTACGAGCAGTACTTC
>TRBJ2-3|TRBV28|TRBD2
CASNRGSGGAADTQYF
TGTGCCAGCAATCGGGGTAGCGGGGGGGCGGCAGATACGCAGTATTTT
>TRBJ1-1|TRBV10-3|TRBD1
CAIRARTGGNTEAFF
TGTGCCATCAGGGCCCGGACAGGGGGGAACACTGAAGCTTTCTTT